This entry lists 17 T cell receptor beta chains sequenced from one sample in a study of PD-L1 blockade in urothelial cancer. Here immunoSEQ multiplex PCR was the method, and the copy in TCRdb shows in-frame clones only, minus some. Altogether some 84,000 clones are present, roughly 87% being singletons, with the ten largest covering roughly 9.5%. Material: PBMCs, obtained around atezolizumab (anti-PD-L1) treatment. Source of these receptors: a man in his 70s with urothelial cancer.

The V call is TRBV2, the J call TRBJ2-5, with a weak D call TRBD2 (6 bases). V was shortened by 4 bases and J by 4 bases, with 16 bases between the two germline ends. CDR1 is SNHLY and CDR2 is FYNNEI in the germline V gene. CDR3 size: 15 residues. CDR3 loop: CASSGGTRRAETQYF. CDR3 bases: TGTGCCAGCAGTGGCGGGACCCGGAGGGCAGAGACCCAGTACTTC. Filled out from reference TRBV2 and TRBJ2-5, the complete variable domain reads EPEVTQTPSHQVTQMGQEVILRCVPISNHLYFYWYRQILGQKVEFLVSFYNNEISEKSEIFDDQFSVERPDGSNFTLKIRSTKLEDSAMYFCASSGGTRRAETQYFGPGTRLLVL.

This chain links TRBV5-1 with TRBJ2-5; 8 nucleotides align to TRBD2. With 4 bases clipped from V and 2 bases from J, the junction kept 4 bases outside the gene matches. This CDR3 contains 14 residues. CDR1 is SGHRS, CDR2 YFSETQ, per germline. CDR3 sequence: CASSPGLAQETQYF. CDR3 coding DNA: TGCGCCAGCAGCCCTGGACTAGCACAAGAGACCCAGTACTTC.

CDR3 in amino acids: CAWSPRQGNGYTF. In DNA form, the CDR3 reads TGTGCCTGGAGTCCCCGACAGGGGAATGGCTACACCTTC. The V gene is TRBV30, the J gene TRBJ1-2; TRBD1 matches at 8 bases. The CDR3 runs 13 residues. CDR1 GTSNPN and CDR2 SVGIG come from the germline V gene (reference sequence). V lost 2 bases and J lost 6; bases outside the gene matches: 5.

The chain links TRBV27 to TRBJ2-1, with 10 bases that match TRBD2. CDR1 is MNHEY, CDR2 SMNVEV, per germline (reference sequence). Trimming at V came to 3 bases and at J to 6 bases, leaving 2 bases not matched to a gene. The CDR3 contains 14 residues. DNA for the CDR3: TGTGCCAGCAGTTTCGGACTAGCGGCCAATGAGCAGTTCTTC. This gives the protein CASSFGLAANEQFF.

The rearrangement joins TRBV6-6 to TRBJ2-7, with 11 bases aligning to TRBD1. The germline gives CDR1 MNHNY, CDR2 SVGAGI (reference sequence). The CDR3 runs to 15 residues. V trimming: 5 bases; J trimming: 2 bases; junction bases outside the gene matches: 5. This CDR3 is CASSLTGQGAYEQYF. The CDR3 nucleotides are TGTGCCAGCAGTCTTACGGGACAGGGGGCCTACGAGCAGTACTTC.

The rearrangement links TRBV30 to TRBJ1-2; unclear D gene. Germline V gives CDR1 GTSNPN, CDR2 SVGIG (reference sequence). This CDR3 is built from 14 residues. V lost 3 bases, J lost 0 bases, and 11 bases lay in between. Written as DNA, the CDR3 is TGTGCCTGGAGGGGGAGGTTAGCTAACTATGGCTACACCTTC. Encoded protein: CAWRGRLANYGYTF.

The chain links TRBV21-1 to TRBJ2-1; the table gives TRBD1 as D, unverified against the DNA. TRBV21-1 is a pseudogene segment. This CDR3 has 16 amino acids. CDR3 DNA: TGTGCCAGCGCGTTCCGGGACAGGGGATTTCACAATGAGCAGTTCTTC. Residues: CASAFRDRGFHNEQFF.

V gene TRBV30 combines with J gene TRBJ2-7; D is undetermined. The CDR3 runs 14 residues. Germline assignment: CDR1 GTSNPN and CDR2 SVGIG (reference sequence). Trimming removed 0 bases from V and 5 bases from J, with 14 bases in between. CDR3 region: CAWSVDTAKNEQYF. The CDR3 nucleotides are TGTGCCTGGAGTGTAGACACGGCGAAGAACGAGCAGTACTTC.

This chain links TRBV5-1 with TRBJ1-3, with D unresolved. In germline, CDR1 is SGHRS, CDR2 YFSETQ. This CDR3 spans 16 amino acids. With 0 bases removed from V and 4 bases from J, the gap between germline ends came to 14 bases. The chain's CDR3 is CASSLDSNFPGNTIYF. Written as DNA, the CDR3 is TGCGCCAGCAGCTTGGATTCAAATTTCCCCGGAAACACCATATATTTT. Complete variable domain (other parts from reference TRBV5-1 and TRBJ1-3): KAGVTQTPRYLIKTRGQQVTLSCSPISGHRSVSWYQQTPGQGLQFLFEYFSETQRNKGNFPGRFSGRQFSNSRSEMNVSTLELGDSALYLCASSLDSNFPGNTIYFGEGSWLTVV.

CDR3: CASSPWTGGLQETQYF. The CDR3 DNA sequence: TGTGCCAGCAGCCCCTGGACAGGGGGCCTGCAAGAGACCCAGTACTTC. J is TRBJ2-5 and V is TRBV14; 11 positions agree with TRBD1. There are 16 residues in the CDR3. J lost 2 bases, V lost 4 bases, and 6 bases had no gene match. Germline V gene sequence: CDR1 SGHDN, CDR2 FVKESK.

This clone was seen a handful of times. J is TRBJ1-1 and V is TRBV11-2; 8 bases align to TRBD1. The CDR3 covers 16 residues. The trim removed 3 bases at V and 1 base at J, leaving 7 bases unmatched. Germline V CDR1 and CDR2: SGHAT, FQNNGV. CDR3 sequence reads: CASSFWGTGPNTEAFF. The CDR3, as DNA: TGTGCCAGCAGCTTCTGGGGGACAGGACCGAACACTGAAGCTTTCTTT.

This clone has just one count. The gene calls are TRBV18 and TRBJ2-5; 10 nucleotides align to TRBD1. CDR1 and CDR2 (germline): KGHSH, LQKENI. The CDR3 contains 15 residues. J was trimmed by 7 bases and V by 3 bases; bases with no gene match: 8. CDR3 coding DNA: TGTGCCAGCTCACCCGACAGGGGGCGAATAGGGACCCAGTACTTC. It translates to CASSPDRGRIGTQYF.

The rearrangement links TRBV6-4 to TRBJ2-1; the D gene is possibly TRBD1 (6 bases). This CDR3 has 13 amino acids. Trimming left V 8 bases short and J 5 bases short, with 13 bases between. Germline lookup yields CDR1 MRHNA and CDR2 SNTAGT. The chain's CDR3 is CASGGTFNNEQFF. The CDR3 nucleotides are TGTGCCAGCGGGGGCACTTTTAACAATGAGCAGTTCTTC.

This clone has only one observation. The V call is TRBV28, the J call TRBJ2-2, with D possibly matching TRBD1 (5 bases). Trimming took 2 bases from V and 6 from J, leaving 10 bases between them. The CDR3 is 14 residues long. Germline V CDR1 and CDR2: MDHEN, SYDVKM. CDR3 sequence: CASSLDRESGELFF. In DNA, the CDR3 is TGTGCCAGCAGTTTAGACAGAGAGTCCGGGGAGCTGTTTTTT.

V and J are TRBV5-1 and TRBJ1-4, with 12 bases lining up with TRBD1. The CDR3 extends over 16 amino acids. V was pared by 4 bases and J by 8 bases, with 9 bases of the junction left unmatched. From germline, CDR1 is SGHRS and CDR2 YFSETQ. CDR3 amino acids: CASSGGRDRGQEKLFF. The DNA of the CDR3 is TGCGCCAGCAGCGGAGGCCGGGACAGGGGGCAGGAAAAACTGTTTTTT.

This chain connects TRBV2 to TRBJ1-1; D is unresolved. V lost 0 bases to trimming and J lost 0 bases, with 2 bases between them. The length of the CDR3 is 13 residues. The germline CDR1 and CDR2 sequences are SNHLY and FYNNEI. Here the CDR3 reads CASSEAVNTEAFF. CDR3 bases: TGTGCCAGCAGTGAAGCCGTGAACACTGAAGCTTTCTTT.

This clone was seen only once. One end of the junction does not line up with germline, which may come from a read error. The gene calls are TRBV7-2 and TRBJ2-3; D may be TRBD1 (6 bases). The germline V gene encodes CDR1 SGHTA and CDR2 FQGNSA. This CDR3 region has 16 residues. CDR3 region: CASSLEGDAGTDTQYF. The DNA of the CDR3 is TGTGCCAGCAGTTTAGAGGGGGATGCGGGCACAGATACGCAGTATTTT.